This T cell receptor (beta chain) stems from a study of CD8+ T cells in alopecia areata (dated by TCRdb to the late 2010s). General notes on the study: The treated patients took part in an open-label pilot trial in which moderate-to-severe alopecia areata was treated with oral tofacitinib at 5 to 10 mg twice daily. Tofacitinib was given for 6 to 18 months, followed by 6 months of follow-up off drug to assess delayed response and recurrence. Scalp tissue and sorted CD4+ and CD8+ peripheral blood T cells from patchy and totalis/universalis alopecia areata patients and from healthy controls were covered by human TCRbeta sequencing. immunoSEQ multiplex PCR using 35 Vbeta forward primers and 13 Jbeta reverse primers was used to amplify TCRbeta CDR3 regions. Patients on tofacitinib were biopsied at baseline and after 4 and 24 weeks of treatment, and several of the patients also had a later scalp biopsy. In both human patients and the C3H/HeJ mouse model, the study applied high-throughput TCRbeta sequencing to look at T cell clonal expansion in alopecia areata. Clonality in the scalp was compared among normal scalp (n=4), patchy alopecia areata scalp (n=8), and alopecia totalis/universalis scalp (n=8). For the treated patients, the SALT score, which quantifies what percentage of scalp surface area is affected, served as the measure of disease severity. RNA was extracted with the PAXgene miRNA kit for fixed scalp, the miRNeasy kit for PBMCs, and the RNeasy kit for mouse skin. Study-level results and caveats: Compared with normal scalp, lesional scalp had higher clonality and more expanded CD8+ clones, particularly in alopecia totalis/universalis, a pattern that suggests antigenic drive. Unlike mouse skin, which is dominated by gammadelta T cells, normal human skin has resident alphabeta T cells that are also sequenced, and this complicates analysis of the scalp TCR repertoire. Many expanded lesional clones were found to persist in scalp and blood during tofacitinib treatment, and relapse after treatment cessation may be partly explained by this persistence. Because the treated cohort was small and included a single nonresponder, larger studies are needed to assess links between baseline CD8+ expansion and response. Shared TCR sequences between patients were less evident than in mice, which may be partly attributable to HLA diversity in the patient population. Scalp clonality and the number of expanded CD8+ clones among the top 100 scalp clones were significantly decreased by tofacitinib.

From its cysteine to its phenylalanine, the CDR3 spans 11 amino acids. The read is trimmed to its CDR3 DNA, 33 bases read in frame from base 1. V gives up 5 bases and J gives up 4 bases, and the segment between their germline ends measures 9 bases. The germline V gene yields SQVTM for CDR1 and ANQGSEA for CDR2. Comments on this clone: It has no known antigen specificity. Within one base of it there is no much larger clone, and no base qualities were kept.

Reading the label with the study, this specimen's time point is: around 4 weeks on oral tofacitinib. What this sample's treatment or condition label stands for: oral pan-JAK inhibitor, 5-10 mg twice daily. Peripheral blood and lesional scalp punch biopsies were obtained from patients with alopecia areata. After PBMCs were isolated by density centrifugation and stained for CD3, CD4 and CD8, a FACSAria was used to sort CD4+ and CD8+ T cells. The receptor library was made with the immunoSEQ multiplex PCR assay. For TCR sequencing, RNA was extracted from every sample and reverse transcribed into cDNA to serve as template. First-strand cDNA was synthesized with SuperScript III using a 2:1 mix of oligo-dT and random hexamers. A synthetic immune receptor repertoire was used to measure amplification bias, and any remaining bias was corrected computationally. The study's processing was this. Raw reads were preprocessed to remove errors, and CDR3 was defined by IMGT conventions from the conserved cysteine to phenylalanine. To get clonality, Shannon entropy was normalized by log2 of the number of productive unique TCRs and the result was subtracted from 1. Whether each scalp clone was CD4 or CD8 was inferred by checking scalp TCRbeta sequences against the CD4 and CD8 repertoires from sorted blood. TCRdb retrieved this table from immuneACCESS and kept in-frame rearrangements only. Not all clones are present; in checked studies, unresolved V genes account for under half, and no reason is known for the remainder. That table supplies the V and J calls and clone size; D and trimming were determined from the DNA. The sample table shows about 160,000 clones, and roughly 65% are seen once. More than 0.7% of the sample comes from the top ten.

This material consisted of CD4+ T cells sorted from blood, taken at week 4, from a patient treated with tofacitinib. Recombination connected TRBV29-1 to TRBJ2-7, with TRBD2 tentatively as D gene (6 bases match). The source is a human donor with alopecia areata. The DNA sequence follows: TGCAGCGTTATCGGGGGATACGAGCAGTACTTC. Translation gives CSVIGGYEQYF.